Presented here are 4 T cell receptor beta chains from one specimen sequenced in a study of metastatic and nonmetastatic thyroid tumors. Using MiXCR, TCRdb reanalyzed the PCR reads. This sample carries some 25,000 clones, about an eighth of them seen once, and the ten largest clones take 13% to 15%. Every patient was untreated before thyroid surgery. The sequenced material came from blood. The receptors were sampled from a female donor with papillary thyroid cancer or a benign thyroid nodule (not recorded which). Some clones in this sample may be carry-over from other donors' samples.

Points on this clone: The CDR3 does not end in the conserved phenylalanine or tryptophan, so this is likely a read error. The limits of the CDR3 on the DNA are not certain, so only TCRdb's listed CDR3 is given. The chain joins TRBV4-1 to TRBJ2-5; TRBD1, the table's D call, was not compared with the DNA. The CDR3 is made up of 15 amino acids, end residues included. The germline V gene has CDR1 MGHRA and CDR2 YSYEKL. CDR3 in amino acids: CARQLAGGRGQEAWL.

This clone was counted many times. The gene calls are TRBV4-1 and TRBJ2-7; D gene ambiguous. Per germline, CDR1 MGHRA and CDR2 YSYEKL. V gave up 0 bases and J gave up 7 bases, with 16 bases separating them. The CDR3 sequence is 15 residues long. The CDR3 is CASSQDVQNYAEQYF. CDR3 in DNA: TGCGCCAGCAGCCAAGATGTACAAAATTACGCGGAGCAGTACTTC.

By its share, this clone is medium-sized. The chain links TRBV30 to TRBJ1-6, with D possibly TRBD1 on 5 matching bases. The CDR3 loop spans 13 amino acids. Trimming took 5 bases from V and 5 from J, leaving 10 bases between them. Germline CDR1 GTSNPN, CDR2 SVGIG (reference sequence). The CDR3 DNA reads as TGTGCCTGGCAGGGTATTGATAATTCACCCCTCCACTTT. Protein: CAWQGIDNSPLHF.

This clone has ten or more counts. The gene calls are TRBV7-3 and TRBJ2-1, with TRBD2 matching over 14 bases. CDR1 is SGHTA, CDR2 FQGTGA, per germline. Trimming cost V 4 bases and J 10 bases; bases outside gene matches: 9. The CDR3 has 16 residues. The DNA for the CDR3 is TGTGCCAGCAGCTACCAGGGACTAGCGGGAGTAGGGGAGCAGTTCTTC. Amino acids: CASSYQGLAGVGEQFF.